A single sample is the source of the 4 T cell receptor beta chains below, sequenced in a study of blood T cell repertoires in COVID-19. The protocol was immunoSEQ multiplex PCR, while the TCRdb copy is restricted to in-frame clones and leaves out a portion. The table has about 40,000 clones, 65% to 85% seen once; the top ten hold 25% to 30%. Sequenced: peripheral blood. The receptors derive from an elderly man with active or convalescent COVID-19.

In the case of this clone: One end of the junction varies from germline; a read error may be responsible. The V and J genes are TRBV6-6 and TRBJ1-2, with D possibly TRBD1 on 5 matching bases. There are 15 residues in the CDR3. Germline V lookup: CDR1 MNHNY, CDR2 SVGAGI (reference sequence). The CDR3 region has the DNA TGCGCGCTTCCGGGGGACGGGTATGGTCGAGCGGGCTACACCTTC. This sequence encodes CALPGDGYGRAGYTF.

V is TRBV3-1 (or the pseudogene TRBV3-2) and J is TRBJ1-3, with D tentatively TRBD1 (6 bases). The CDR3 covers 16 residues. The germline V gene encodes CDR1 LGHDT and CDR2 YNNKEL (reference sequence). Trimming took off 1 base at V and 3 bases at J, with 13 bases between the two ends. CDR3 nucleotide sequence: TGTGCCAGCAGCCAAGCCCTCCCAGGGGATGGAAACACCATATATTTT. Translated: CASSQALPGDGNTIYF.

The count of this clone is one. The genes are TRBV15 and TRBJ1-2, with D possibly matching TRBD1 (5 bases). V was cut by 5 bases and J by 8 bases, with 12 bases left in between. This CDR3 contains 12 residues. Looked up from germline, CDR1 is LNHNV and CDR2 is YYDKDF (reference sequence). Here the CDR3 DNA reads TGTGCCACCAGCTCCAGGGTGGGAGGCTACACCTTC. Its protein product is CATSSRVGGYTF.

This chain links TRBV29-1 with TRBJ1-1; D unclear. The CDR3 covers 14 residues. The ends were cut back, 8 bases at V and 2 bases at J, with 18 bases in the middle. Germline V gene data show CDR1 as SQVTM and CDR2 as ANQGSEA. The CDR3: CSHREGRSNTEAFF. Here the CDR3 DNA reads TGCAGCCATAGGGAGGGAAGATCAAACACTGAAGCTTTCTTT.